In this sample, the clone carrying this TCR beta chain turned up a few times. The time point: patch test 3, about 24 weeks after DPC sensitization. Sample treatment: therapeutic diphenylcyclopropenone sensitization with weekly scalp DPC. The data are from a study of human T cells and chemical hapten exposure. Each CDR3 protein is one row after TCRdb ran MiXCR on the RACE reads. The sample records 70,000 or so distinct CDR3 sequences, more than 9.5% being singletons. V dropped 5 bases and J dropped 1 base, with 11 bases sitting between them. Per the germline V gene, CDR1 is SGHTA and CDR2 is FQGNSA. This CDR3 is built from 14 residues.

The chain employs TRBV7-2 and TRBJ1-1; no firm D call. This TCR derives from a woman aged 45-65 years with alopecia areata. Some clones in this sample may be carry-over from other donors' samples. This sample comprised whole blood, obtained in connection with sensitization to the hapten diphenylcyclopropenone (DPC). Written as DNA, the CDR3 is TGTGCCAGCAGCCAAGCGACGGCGAACACTGAAGCTTTCTTT. Amino acids: CASSQATANTEAFF.